Below are 23 T cell receptor beta chains sequenced from a single sample in a study of beta chain features in type 1 diabetes. General observations from the study: Moderate but significant shortening of TCRB CDR3s was recorded in all four CD4+ subsets from Type 1 diabetes patients.

The authors reverse transcribed all of the isolated RNA, so sequencing captured expressed TCRB transcripts. Libraries were prepared by immunoSEQ multiplex PCR; TCRdb keeps only in-frame clonotypes and omits some of them. This sample has roughly 140,000 clones, with 10% to 13% found just once. Their antigens are not known. Sequencing was performed on central memory CD4+ T cells from blood. These receptor sequences come from a man aged 25-40 years with type 1 diabetes.

This clone was observed a few times. The rearrangement joins TRBV15 to TRBJ1-1, with D hard to call. The germline CDR1 and CDR2 sequences are LNHNV and YYDKDF (reference sequence). This CDR3 is built from 16 residues. V was trimmed by 1 base and J by 5 bases, leaving 17 bases between them. CDR3 protein: CATSRVYTNMATEAFF. For the CDR3, the DNA is TGTGCCACCAGCAGAGTTTATACAAACATGGCAACTGAAGCTTTCTTT.

This clone has only a few counts. The chain combines TRBV7-3 with TRBJ2-2; D uncertain. CDR3 length: 13 residues. The germline V gene encodes CDR1 SGHTA and CDR2 FQGTGA. The V gene lost 4 bases and the J gene lost 2 bases, with 5 bases spanning the gap. The chain's CDR3 is CASSSPNTGELFF. DNA for the CDR3: TGTGCCAGCAGCTCCCCAAACACCGGGGAGCTGTTTTTT.

The chain combines TRBV18 with TRBJ1-1; 7 nucleotides line up with TRBD1. J was trimmed by 4 bases and V by 3 bases; bases with no gene match: 5. Germline V gives CDR1 KGHSH, CDR2 LQKENI. The CDR3 runs 14 residues. The CDR3 here is CASSPTTGPTEAFF. CDR3 nucleotide sequence: TGTGCCAGCTCACCTACGACAGGGCCCACTGAAGCTTTCTTT.

In its sample, this clone was seen a few times. The chain uses TRBV7-7 and TRBJ1-1; TRBD1 agrees at 7 bases. Unmatched junction bases numbered 13, after V lost 4 bases and J lost 11 bases. Germline V gene lookup returns CDR1 SSHAT and CDR2 FNYEAQ (reference sequence). The CDR3 is made up of 14 amino acids. The CDR3 loop reads CASSYIGTDPRAFF. As DNA, the CDR3 is TGTGCCAGCAGCTACATCGGGACAGACCCTCGGGCTTTCTTT. Combining the CDR3 with reference TRBV7-7 and TRBJ1-1 gives the whole variable domain GAGVSQSPRYKVTKRGQDVTLRCDPISSHATLYWYQQALGQGPEFLTYFNYEAQPDKSGLPSDRFSAERPEGSISTLTIQRTEQRDSAMYRCASSYIGTDPRAFFGQGTRLTVV.

This clone has a handful of counts. The chain couples TRBV4-1 to TRBJ2-1, with D possibly being TRBD1 (6 bases). CDR1 is MGHRA, CDR2 YSYEKL, per germline. Trimming took 4 bases from V and 4 from J, leaving 8 bases between them. The CDR3 consists of 13 residues. CDR3 in amino acids: CASSLQGYNEQFF. The CDR3 bases are TGCGCCAGCAGCCTGCAGGGGTACAATGAGCAGTTCTTC.

The rearrangement uses TRBV28 and TRBJ2-7, with 8 bases matching TRBD2. The CDR3 is 15 amino acids. Germline-derived CDR1 and CDR2 are MDHEN and SYDVKM. J gave up 6 bases and V 5 bases, and 12 bases lay outside the gene matches. Written as DNA, the CDR3 is TGTGCCAGCAGTCCTACTCTAGCGGGCTATAGCGAGCAGTACTTC. As protein: CASSPTLAGYSEQYF. The whole variable domain, remainder taken from reference TRBV28 and TRBJ2-7, is DVKVTQSSRYLVKRTGEKVFLECVQDMDHENMFWYRQDPGLGLRLIYFSYDVKMKEKGDIPEGYSVSREKKERFSLILESASTNQTSMYLCASSPTLAGYSEQYFGPGTRLTVT.

This sequence joins TRBV7-3 and TRBJ2-1, with 7 bases identical to TRBD1. Trimming took 7 bases from V and 2 from J; bases not matched to a gene: 11. Germline CDR1 and CDR2: SGHTA and FQGTGA. This CDR3 spans 16 amino acids. The CDR3 loop is CASKPQGQGAYNEQFF. CDR3 bases: TGTGCCAGCAAACCCCAAGGGCAGGGGGCCTACAATGAGCAGTTCTTC.

The J gene is TRBJ2-7, the V gene TRBV21-1; TRBD2 is taken as the D call from the table, unchecked against the DNA. TRBV21-1 is a documented pseudogene. CDR3 length: 15 amino acids. This CDR3 reads CASSANSGGSYEQYF. The CDR3 DNA sequence: TGTGCCAGCAGCGCCAATAGCGGGGGCTCCTACGAGCAGTACTTC.

This clone has more than one count but fewer than ten. The V call is TRBV5-1, the J call TRBJ2-7, with TRBD2 matching over 10 bases. The CDR3 spans 14 residues. After removal of 5 bases from V and 7 bases from J, the junction contained 9 bases not matched to a gene. Germline CDR1 reads SGHRS; CDR2 reads YFSETQ. CDR3 residues: CASRAGGSPGEQYF. In nucleotides, the CDR3 is TGCGCCAGCAGAGCGGGAGGGTCCCCCGGGGAGCAGTACTTC. Full variable domain (rest looked up from reference TRBV5-1 and TRBJ2-7): KAGVTQTPRYLIKTRGQQVTLSCSPISGHRSVSWYQQTPGQGLQFLFEYFSETQRNKGNFPGRFSGRQFSNSRSEMNVSTLELGDSALYLCASRAGGSPGEQYFGPGTRLTVT.

This chain joins TRBV28 and TRBJ2-7, with D maybe TRBD1 (5 bases). CDR1 and CDR2 from the germline V gene are MDHEN and SYDVKM. This CDR3 spans 14 amino acids. The V end lost 3 bases, the J end lost 3 bases, and 12 bases lay between the germline ends. The CDR3 DNA is TGTGCCAGCAGTTTGACGGACACGGGCTACGAGCAGTACTTC. Translation: CASSLTDTGYEQYF.

This clone came up a few times. The rearrangement joins TRBV7-9 to TRBJ2-5; 12 nucleotides agree with TRBD1. V lost 5 bases and J lost 7; bases outside the gene matches: 11. The CDR3 spans 16 residues. Germline-derived CDR1 and CDR2 are SEHNR and FQNEAQ (reference sequence). DNA for the CDR3: TGTGCCAGCAGCCGGACGGGGACAGGGGGCTCGGGGACCCAGTACTTC. Amino acid sequence: CASSRTGTGGSGTQYF.

This clone was counted only a few times. The rearrangement uses TRBV19 and TRBJ2-3; D is unresolved. The CDR3 is 12 amino acids. V shed 3 bases and J shed 7 bases, with 8 bases lying between them. Germline CDR1 LNHDA, CDR2 SQIVND (reference sequence). CDR3 in DNA: TGTGCCAGTAGTATGCAGACACATACGCAGTATTTT. This sequence encodes CASSMQTHTQYF.

A few counts support this clone. J is TRBJ1-5 and V is TRBV19; D might be TRBD1 (5 bases). V lost 7 bases, J lost 3 bases, and 19 bases lay in between. CDR3 length equals 16 residues. Germline CDR1 and CDR2: LNHDA and SQIVND (reference sequence). CDR3 in DNA: TGTGCCAGTACCATATTGGGTCAGGGCTACAATCAGCCCCAGCATTTT. Encoded protein: CASTILGQGYNQPQHF.

This clone was recorded a few times. The V call is TRBV4-2, the J call TRBJ2-1; 11 bases line up with TRBD1. V was pared by 5 bases and J by 3 bases, with 3 bases of the junction left unmatched. Germline assignment: CDR1 LGHNA and CDR2 YNFKEQ. This CDR3 contains 15 residues. CDR3 in DNA: TGTGCCAGCAGCGAGGGACAGGGGGACTACAATGAGCAGTTCTTC. It specifies CASSEGQGDYNEQFF.

The chain combines TRBV7-2 with TRBJ1-4; D gene uncertain. Germline V CDR1 and CDR2: SGHTA, FQGNSA. The CDR3 has 15 residues. Trimming took off 1 base at V and 0 bases at J, with 6 bases between the two ends. The CDR3 DNA follows: TGTGCCAGCAGCTTAGGAGTTTCAACTAATGAAAAACTGTTTTTT. The encoded protein is CASSLGVSTNEKLFF.

This clone showed up just a few times. The chain couples TRBV9 to TRBJ1-1; 7 bases map to TRBD1. J was trimmed by 8 bases and V by 4 bases; bases with no gene match: 11. The CDR3 has 14 residues. The germline gives CDR1 SGDLS, CDR2 YYNGEE. This chain's CDR3 is CASSPSGDSQEAFF. The DNA for the CDR3 is TGTGCCAGCAGCCCGAGTGGGGACAGTCAAGAAGCTTTCTTT.

The chain links TRBV30 to TRBJ1-2, with a possible D match to TRBD1 (5 bases). V was trimmed by 4 bases and J by 7 bases, leaving 10 bases between them. Germline V CDR1 and CDR2: GTSNPN, SVGIG (reference sequence). There are 11 residues in the CDR3. This CDR3 is CAWNQGIGYTF. The CDR3, as DNA: TGTGCCTGGAACCAGGGAATTGGCTACACCTTC.

This clone was counted between two and nine times. The V call is TRBV4-2, the J call TRBJ1-5; a possible D gene is TRBD1 (6 bases). The CDR3 loop spans 15 amino acids. Germline V gives CDR1 LGHNA, CDR2 YNFKEQ. The V and J ends lost 5 bases and 6 bases respectively, with 17 bases between them. The CDR3 coding sequence is TGTGCCAGCAGCTTCCTAAACAGGGACCGTCAGCCCCAGCATTTT. Residues: CASSFLNRDRQPQHF.

In this sample, this clone turned up a few times. The V and J genes are TRBV19 and TRBJ2-2; maybe TRBD1 (5 bases). Per the germline V gene, CDR1 is LNHDA and CDR2 is SQIVND (reference sequence). CDR3 size: 16 residues. V gave up 3 bases and J gave up 4 bases, with 15 bases separating them. The CDR3 is CASSIFGDRSTGELFF. The CDR3 DNA reads as TGTGCCAGTAGTATTTTCGGAGACAGATCCACCGGGGAGCTGTTTTTT. The complete variable domain, with remaining parts taken from reference TRBV19 and TRBJ2-2, reads DGGITQSPKYLFRKEGQNVTLSCEQNLNHDAMYWYRQDPGQGLRLIYYSQIVNDFQKGDIAEGYSVSREKKESFPLTVTSAQKNPTAFYLCASSIFGDRSTGELFFGEGSRLTVL.

In the case of this clone: Additional DNA sequences in this sample encode the identical CDR3. J is TRBJ1-1 and V is TRBV16, with D possibly being TRBD1 (5 bases). V was shortened by 4 bases and J by 2 bases, with 14 bases between the two germline ends. The CDR3 sequence is 15 residues long. Germline lookup yields CDR1 KGHSY and CDR2 FQNENV. The CDR3 DNA reads as TGTGCCAGCAGCCTACAAGGGCAGGGAAACACTGAAGCTTTCTTT. It yields the protein CASSLQGQGNTEAFF. Full variable domain (remainder filled in from reference TRBV16 and TRBJ1-1): GEEVAQTPKHLVRGEGQKAKLYCAPIKGHSYVFWYQQVLKNEFKFLISFQNENVFDETGMPKERFSAKCLPNSPCSLEIQATKLEDSAVYFCASSLQGQGNTEAFFGQGTRLTVV.

This clone was observed a few times. The gene calls are TRBV10-3 and TRBJ2-5; 9 bases fit TRBD1. There are 15 residues in the CDR3. V lost 10 bases and J lost 4; bases outside the gene matches: 13. In germline, CDR1 is ENHRY, CDR2 SYGVKD. The CDR3 here is CATQTGTGTGETQYF. The CDR3 DNA follows: TGTGCCACCCAAACCGGGACAGGGACAGGAGAGACCCAGTACTTC.

The sample holds a few counts of this clone. This rearrangement joins TRBV28 to TRBJ1-2; 8 positions match TRBD1. The trim removed 6 bases at V and 5 bases at J, leaving 11 bases unmatched. Germline V gene lookup returns CDR1 MDHEN and CDR2 SYDVKM. The CDR3 is 15 residues long. The DNA of the CDR3 is TGTGCCAGCAGGACCAATCTCGGACAGGGTTATGGCTACACCTTC. The encoded protein is CASRTNLGQGYGYTF.

The chain joins TRBV12-5 to TRBJ2-3; 9 bases are a match to TRBD1. The CDR3 loop spans 16 amino acids. Germline V gene sequence: CDR1 LGHNT, CDR2 FRNRAP. The V segment lost 5 bases and the J segment 6 bases; nucleotides outside the gene matches: 12. The CDR3 bases are TGTGCTAGTGGTACGGGGACAGGGCTTGGACGGGATACGCAGTATTTT. Translating gives CASGTGTGLGRDTQYF.